This T cell receptor (beta chain) was found in a study of Ad26.COV2.S vaccination and SARS-CoV-2 variants. Study details: Enrolled in COV1001, the donor was in the Ad26.COV2.S trial arm, which received the vaccine.

The CDR3 has 16 residues. From germline, CDR1 is SGDLS and CDR2 YYNGEE. The V gene end was trimmed by 2 bases and the J gene end by 4 bases; junction bases not matched to a gene: 6. Concerning this clone: Its cognate antigen is unknown.

Whole-study findings and limits: Comparability of non-spike TCR breadth was observed across vaccine and placebo recipients.

Sequenced by immunoSEQ multiplex PCR; TCRdb stores in-frame clones only, minus some. The profile shows about 350,000 clones, roughly 85% of them singletons. Indicated treatment: some 20 received Ad26.COV2.S at low or high dose, single or two shots; a few received placebo; per-sample allocation not given. All samples were drawn on day 63, counting from the first vaccine or placebo injection. This specimen consisted of peripheral blood, obtained in a trial of Ad26.COV2.S vaccine versus placebo. The chain couples TRBV9 to TRBJ2-2, with 9 bases lining up with TRBD2. The TCR sequence derives from a person between 18 and 59 years old who received the Ad26.COV2.S COVID-19 vaccine or a placebo. CDR3 bases: TGTGCCAGCAGCGTTAGCGGGAGACGGGGCACCGGGGAGCTGTTTTTT. This encodes CASSVSGRRGTGELFF.